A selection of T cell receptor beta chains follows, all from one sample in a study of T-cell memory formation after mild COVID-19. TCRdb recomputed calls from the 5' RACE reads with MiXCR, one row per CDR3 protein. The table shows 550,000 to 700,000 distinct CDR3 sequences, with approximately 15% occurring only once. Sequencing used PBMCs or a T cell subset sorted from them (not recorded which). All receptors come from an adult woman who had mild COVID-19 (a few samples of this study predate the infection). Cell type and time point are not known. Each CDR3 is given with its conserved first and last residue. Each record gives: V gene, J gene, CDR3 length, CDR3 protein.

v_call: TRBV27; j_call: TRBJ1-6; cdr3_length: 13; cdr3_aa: CASSYRDNSPLHF
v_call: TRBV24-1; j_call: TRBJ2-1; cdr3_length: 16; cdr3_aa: CATSVRGVKTYNEQFF
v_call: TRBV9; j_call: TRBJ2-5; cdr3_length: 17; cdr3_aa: CASSAYLSDRAAETQYF
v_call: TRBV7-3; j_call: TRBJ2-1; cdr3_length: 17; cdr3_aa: CASSLTSGASSYNEQFF
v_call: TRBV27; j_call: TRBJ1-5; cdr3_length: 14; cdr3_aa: CASSLTPNNQPQHF
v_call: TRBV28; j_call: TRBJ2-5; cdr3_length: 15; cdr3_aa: CASSLGLALQETQYF
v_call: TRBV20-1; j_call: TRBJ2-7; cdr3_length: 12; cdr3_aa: CSAVGQLYEQYF
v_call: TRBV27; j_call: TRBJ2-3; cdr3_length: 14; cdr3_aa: CASSFRGEADTQYF
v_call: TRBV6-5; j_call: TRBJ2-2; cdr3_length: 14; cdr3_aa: CASGMVRGPGELFF
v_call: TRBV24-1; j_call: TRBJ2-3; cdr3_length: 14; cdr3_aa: CATSDPGGPDTQYF
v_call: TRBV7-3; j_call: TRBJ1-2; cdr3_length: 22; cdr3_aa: CASSPSLFFSGTGEGERRGYTF
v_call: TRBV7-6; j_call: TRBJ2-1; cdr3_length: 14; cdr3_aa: CASSLGLSYNEQFF
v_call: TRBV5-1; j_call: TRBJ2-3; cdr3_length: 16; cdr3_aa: CASSLRPSGLTDTQYF
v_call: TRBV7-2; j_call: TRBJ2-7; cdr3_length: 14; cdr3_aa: CASSLGSRQGEQYF
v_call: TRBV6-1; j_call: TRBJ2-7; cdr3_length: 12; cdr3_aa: CASSLLSGEQYF
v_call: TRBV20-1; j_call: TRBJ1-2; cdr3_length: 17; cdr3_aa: CSARDSVVSPTLYGYTF
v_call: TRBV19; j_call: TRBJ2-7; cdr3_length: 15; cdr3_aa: CASSIPGLADYEQYF
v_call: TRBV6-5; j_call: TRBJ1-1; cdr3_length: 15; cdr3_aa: CASSYLAGMNTEAFF
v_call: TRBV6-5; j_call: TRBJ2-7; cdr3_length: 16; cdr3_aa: CASSYFPGQGAYEQYF
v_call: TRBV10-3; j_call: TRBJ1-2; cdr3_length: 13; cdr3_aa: CAISEGPGSGYTF
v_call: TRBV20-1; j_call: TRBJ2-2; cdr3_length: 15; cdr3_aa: CSARGGTVGTGELFF
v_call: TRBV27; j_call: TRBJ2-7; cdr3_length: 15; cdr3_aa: CASSLSLAGAHEQYF
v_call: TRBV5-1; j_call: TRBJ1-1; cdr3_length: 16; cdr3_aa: CASRDGGRALNTEAFF
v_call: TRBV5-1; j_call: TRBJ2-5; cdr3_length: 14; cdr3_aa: CASSLDANQETQYF
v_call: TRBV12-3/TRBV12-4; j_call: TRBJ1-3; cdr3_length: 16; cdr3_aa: CASSPLQDYSGNTIYF
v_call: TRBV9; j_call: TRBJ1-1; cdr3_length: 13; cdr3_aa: CASSVDRAAEAFF
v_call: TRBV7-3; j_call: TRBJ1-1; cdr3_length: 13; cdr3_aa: CASSLHEDTEAFF
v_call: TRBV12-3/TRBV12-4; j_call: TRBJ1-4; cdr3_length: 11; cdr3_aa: CASRISEKLFF
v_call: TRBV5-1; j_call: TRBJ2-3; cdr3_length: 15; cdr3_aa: CASSFTGTAPDTQYF
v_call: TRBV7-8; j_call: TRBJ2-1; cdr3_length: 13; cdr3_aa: CASSLTGSYGQFF
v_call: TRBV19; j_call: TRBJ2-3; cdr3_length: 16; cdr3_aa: CASSIIGGGSADTQYF
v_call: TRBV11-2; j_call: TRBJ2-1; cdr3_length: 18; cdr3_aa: CASSRGTLWSSSYNEQFF
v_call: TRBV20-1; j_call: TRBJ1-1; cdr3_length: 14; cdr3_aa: CSATKRGPNTEAFF
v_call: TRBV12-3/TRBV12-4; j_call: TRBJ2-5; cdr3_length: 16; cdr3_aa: CARTEGREGSQETQYF
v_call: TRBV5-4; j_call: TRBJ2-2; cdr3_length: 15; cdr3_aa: CASSLLAGGTGELFF
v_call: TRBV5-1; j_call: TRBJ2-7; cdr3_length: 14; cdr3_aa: CASFGGQRSYEQYF
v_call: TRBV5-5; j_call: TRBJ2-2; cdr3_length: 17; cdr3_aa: CASSLPPGQGPTGELFF
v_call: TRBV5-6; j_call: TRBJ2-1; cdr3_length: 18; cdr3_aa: CASSSFRSQAYSYNEQFF
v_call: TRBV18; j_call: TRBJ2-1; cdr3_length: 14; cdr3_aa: CASSPLGVGDEQFF
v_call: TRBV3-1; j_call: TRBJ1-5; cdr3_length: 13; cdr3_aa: CASSWGVEQPQHF
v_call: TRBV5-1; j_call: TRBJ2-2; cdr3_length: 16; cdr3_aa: CASSWGQGVNTWELFF
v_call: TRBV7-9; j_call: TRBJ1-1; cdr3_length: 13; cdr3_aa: CASSLKNLGNAFF